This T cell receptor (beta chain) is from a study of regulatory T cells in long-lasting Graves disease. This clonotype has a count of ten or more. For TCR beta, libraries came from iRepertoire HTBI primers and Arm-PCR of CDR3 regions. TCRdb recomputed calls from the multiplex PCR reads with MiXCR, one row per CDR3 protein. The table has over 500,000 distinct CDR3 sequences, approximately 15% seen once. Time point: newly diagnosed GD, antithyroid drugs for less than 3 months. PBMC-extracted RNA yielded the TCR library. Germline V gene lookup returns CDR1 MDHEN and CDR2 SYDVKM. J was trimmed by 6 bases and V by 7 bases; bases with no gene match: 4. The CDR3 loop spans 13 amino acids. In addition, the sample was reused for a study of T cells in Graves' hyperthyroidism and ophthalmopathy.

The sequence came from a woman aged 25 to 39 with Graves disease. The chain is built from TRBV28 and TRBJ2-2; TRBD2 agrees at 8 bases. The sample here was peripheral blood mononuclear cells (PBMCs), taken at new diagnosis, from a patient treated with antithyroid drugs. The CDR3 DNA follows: TGTGCCAGCACCCCCGGGGGGGCCGGGGAGCTGTTTTTT. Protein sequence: CASTPGGAGELFF.